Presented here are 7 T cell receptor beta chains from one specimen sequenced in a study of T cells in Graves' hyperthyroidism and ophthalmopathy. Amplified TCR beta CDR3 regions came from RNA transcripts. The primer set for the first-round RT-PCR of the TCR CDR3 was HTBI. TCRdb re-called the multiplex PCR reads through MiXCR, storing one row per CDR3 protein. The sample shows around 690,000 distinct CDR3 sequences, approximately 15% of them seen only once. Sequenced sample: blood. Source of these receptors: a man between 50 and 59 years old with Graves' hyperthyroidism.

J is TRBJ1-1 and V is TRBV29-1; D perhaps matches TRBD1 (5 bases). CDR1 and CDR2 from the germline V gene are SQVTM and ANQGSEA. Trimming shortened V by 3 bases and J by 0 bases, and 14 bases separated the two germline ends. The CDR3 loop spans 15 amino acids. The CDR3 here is CSVDRPGLMNTEAFF. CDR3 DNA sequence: TGCAGCGTTGACCGACCGGGACTGATGAACACTGAAGCTTTCTTT.

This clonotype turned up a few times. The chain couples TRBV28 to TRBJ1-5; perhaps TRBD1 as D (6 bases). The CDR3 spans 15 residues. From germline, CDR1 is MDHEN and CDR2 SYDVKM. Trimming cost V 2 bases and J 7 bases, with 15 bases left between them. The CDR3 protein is CASSLSAGVGQPQHF. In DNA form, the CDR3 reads TGTGCCAGCAGTTTAAGTGCAGGGGTTGGCCAGCCCCAGCATTTT. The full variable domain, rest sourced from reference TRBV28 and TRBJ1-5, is DVKVTQSSRYLVKRTGEKVFLECVQDMDHENMFWYRQDPGLGLRLIYFSYDVKMKEKGDIPEGYSVSREKKERFSLILESASTNQTSMYLCASSLSAGVGQPQHFGDGTRLSIL.

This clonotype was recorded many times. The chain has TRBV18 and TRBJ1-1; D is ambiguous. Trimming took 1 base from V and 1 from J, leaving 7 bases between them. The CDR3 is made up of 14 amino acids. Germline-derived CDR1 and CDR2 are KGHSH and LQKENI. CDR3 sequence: CASSPRRRNTEAFF. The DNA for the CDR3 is TGTGCCAGCTCACCACGTCGGAGGAACACTGAAGCTTTCTTT.

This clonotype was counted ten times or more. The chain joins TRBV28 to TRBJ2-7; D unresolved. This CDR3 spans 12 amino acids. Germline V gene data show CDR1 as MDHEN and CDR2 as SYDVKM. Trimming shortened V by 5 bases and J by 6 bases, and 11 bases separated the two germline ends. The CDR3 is CASSHNGPEQYF. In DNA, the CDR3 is TGTGCCAGCAGTCACAATGGGCCCGAGCAGTACTTC.

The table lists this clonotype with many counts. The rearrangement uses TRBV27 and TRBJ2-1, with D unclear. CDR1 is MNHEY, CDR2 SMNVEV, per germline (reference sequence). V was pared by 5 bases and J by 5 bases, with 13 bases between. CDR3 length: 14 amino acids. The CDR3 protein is CASSPNLEDNEQFF. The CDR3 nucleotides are TGTGCCAGCAGTCCGAACCTAGAGGACAATGAGCAGTTCTTC.

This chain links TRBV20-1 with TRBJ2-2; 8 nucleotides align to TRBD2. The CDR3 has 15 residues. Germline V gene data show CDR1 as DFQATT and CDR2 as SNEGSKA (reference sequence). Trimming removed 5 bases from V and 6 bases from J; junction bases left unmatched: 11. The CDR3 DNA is TGCAGTGCTGGGACTAACGGGAGGGTTGCCGGGGAGCTGTTTTTT. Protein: CSAGTNGRVAGELFF.

The CDR3 region has the DNA TGCGCCAGCAGTGCAGCGGGAGGGGGCACAGATACGCAGTATTTT. It translates to CASSAAGGGTDTQYF. V and J are TRBV10-1 and TRBJ2-3; TRBD2 aligns across 10 bases. The CDR3 has 15 residues. Trimming cost V 4 bases and J 1 base; bases outside gene matches: 2. Germline loops: CDR1 WNHNN, CDR2 SYGVQD (reference sequence).